The 30 T cell receptor beta chains listed next were all sequenced from one sample in a study of T cells in Graves' hyperthyroidism and ophthalmopathy (dated by TCRdb to the late 2010s). Library prep was done by multiplex PCR. The sample was run on an Illumina HiSeq 2000. The TCR beta CDR3 regions were amplified from the RNA transcripts. The first round of RT-PCR for the TCR CDR3 was performed with the HTBI primer set and the Qiagen OneStep RT-PCR kit. The public sequencing data were trimmed at Q25 with fastp and processed into clonotypes with MiXCR by TCRdb, which kept only in-frame beta chains. Every distinct CDR3 protein forms one entry, paired with its most common genes and DNA. This sample gives approximately 600,000 distinct CDR3 sequences in total; approximately 15% of them show up just once. About 5.8% of the sample rests with the top ten. The sample was blood. These receptors all come from a woman younger than 45 with Graves' hyperthyroidism that later progressed to Graves' ophthalmopathy.

This clonotype was seen ten or more times. This chain uses TRBV11-3 with TRBJ2-4; either TRBD1 or TRBD2 may fit D (5 bases each). CDR3 size: 18 residues. Germline lookup yields CDR1 SGHNT and CDR2 YENEEA. V dropped 0 bases and J dropped 0 bases, with 15 bases sitting between them. The CDR3 reads CASSLESGDSGAKNIQYF. The CDR3 DNA is TGTGCCAGCAGCTTAGAGTCAGGAGACAGCGGAGCCAAAAACATTCAGTACTTC.

This clonotype was seen a few times. This chain links TRBV20-1 with TRBJ1-4; D gene ambiguous. V was cut by 2 bases and J by 1 base, with 5 bases left in between. CDR1 and CDR2 (germline): DFQATT, SNEGSKA (reference sequence). This CDR3 comprises 13 residues. This CDR3 reads CSARPQTNEKLFF. The CDR3 DNA follows: TGCAGTGCTAGACCACAAACTAATGAAAAACTGTTTTTT.

The chain has TRBV9 and TRBJ1-1, with D possibly matching TRBD1 (6 bases). This CDR3 is built from 15 residues. V lost 7 bases, J lost 5 bases, and 21 bases lay in between. Germline V CDR1 and CDR2: SGDLS, YYNGEE. CDR3 in amino acids: CASSPTGGPGTEAFF. CDR3 DNA: TGTGCCAGCTCCCCGACCGGGGGCCCTGGAACTGAAGCTTTCTTT.

This chain connects TRBV12-3 or TRBV12-4 to TRBJ2-1, with TRBD2 as a possible D gene (6 bases). V was clipped by 5 bases and J by 9 bases, with 17 bases between them. The CDR3 sequence is 14 residues long. The CDR3 DNA follows: TGTGCCAGCAGTCTTCACTTAGGGAGGAGTGAGCAGTTCTTC. Amino acids: CASSLHLGRSEQFF.

This clonotype was observed a handful of times. The chain carries TRBV9 and TRBJ1-1, with D unclear. This CDR3 has 14 amino acids. Germline V gene data show CDR1 as SGDLS and CDR2 as YYNGEE. Trimming cost V 4 bases and J 3 bases, with 13 bases left between them. CDR3 nucleotide sequence: TGTGCCAGCAGCCTGTACGGGCAAGACACTGAAGCTTTCTTT. Its translation: CASSLYGQDTEAFF.

This clonotype was counted a few times. The chain is built from TRBV6-1 and TRBJ1-1; TRBD1 is a possible D gene (5 bases). Germline CDR1 is MNHNS and CDR2 is SASEGT. With 5 bases removed from V and 4 bases from J, the gap between germline ends came to 11 bases. CDR3 length: 13 amino acids. The CDR3 DNA follows: TGTGCCAGCAGTCGGAACGGGACCACTGAAGCTTTCTTT. This encodes CASSRNGTTEAFF.

This clonotype has a count of ten or more. This sequence joins TRBV10-3 and TRBJ1-6; D is possibly TRBD1 (6 bases). With 3 bases removed from V and 8 bases from J, the gap between germline ends came to 8 bases. The CDR3 runs 13 residues. Germline V gene data show CDR1 as ENHRY and CDR2 as SYGVKD. The CDR3 spells CAISDSGDSPLHF. The DNA for the CDR3 is TGTGCCATCAGTGATTCAGGGGATTCACCCCTCCACTTT.

Comments on this clonotype: One base away lies a much larger clone, so this may be a sequencing read error. The chain carries TRBV19 and TRBJ1-1; D gene uncertain. CDR1 and CDR2 from the germline V gene are LNHDA and SQIVND (reference sequence). This CDR3 spans 15 amino acids. Trimming cost V 5 bases and J 0 bases, with 13 bases left between them. CDR3 coding DNA: TGTGCCAGTAGTCCCTCCCGCGTACTGAACACTGAAGCTTTCTTT. This sequence encodes CASSPSRVLNTEAFF.

DNA of the CDR3: TGTGCCATCAGTGATTTTCAGACTAGCAATCAGCCCCAGCATTTT. Translating it yields CAISDFQTSNQPQHF. The chain recombines TRBV10-3 with TRBJ1-5, with D hard to call. The CDR3 runs 15 residues. Per the germline V gene, CDR1 is ENHRY and CDR2 is SYGVKD. V was shortened by 3 bases and J by 0 bases, with 9 bases between the two germline ends.

This clonotype was picked up a small number of times. The V gene is TRBV24-1, the J gene TRBJ1-5; D is perhaps TRBD1 (6 bases). Germline V CDR1 and CDR2: KGHDR, SFDVKD. The CDR3 runs 17 residues. V lost 2 bases, J lost 6 bases, and 19 bases lay in between. The CDR3 sequence: CATSDSGVIAGGQPQHF. The CDR3 DNA is TGTGCCACCAGTGATTCAGGGGTAATTGCGGGGGGTCAGCCCCAGCATTTT.

This clonotype was counted many times. The rearrangement joins TRBV3-1 to TRBJ1-2; D gene unclear. The germline CDR1 and CDR2 sequences are LGHDT and YNNKEL (reference sequence). The V end lost 2 bases, the J end lost 11 bases, and 15 bases lay between the germline ends. The CDR3 is 13 residues long. The CDR3 loop reads CASSQTSVVGYTF. The CDR3 nucleotides are TGTGCCAGCAGCCAAACCTCTGTGGTGGGGTACACCTTC.

A few counts support this clonotype. The gene calls are TRBV24-1 and TRBJ1-5, with D tentatively TRBD1 (5 bases). V lost 3 bases and J lost 6, with 11 bases in between. This CDR3 contains 14 residues. The germline V gene encodes CDR1 KGHDR and CDR2 SFDVKD. CDR3 residues: CATSDPGHFQPQHF. In DNA form, the CDR3 reads TGTGCCACCAGTGATCCCGGACATTTTCAGCCCCAGCATTTT.

The V call is TRBV6-1, the J call TRBJ2-7, with D possibly called TRBD1 or TRBD2 (5 bases each). Germline CDR1 and CDR2: MNHNS and SASEGT. Trimming shortened V by 0 bases and J by 0 bases, and 12 bases separated the two germline ends. This CDR3 comprises 16 residues. The CDR3 spells CASSEARDASSYEQYF. CDR3 coding DNA: TGTGCCAGCAGTGAAGCCCGGGACGCGTCCTCCTACGAGCAGTACTTC.

This clonotype was seen many times. J is TRBJ2-3 and V is TRBV28; no definite D call. The germline CDR1 and CDR2 sequences are MDHEN and SYDVKM. This CDR3 region has 16 residues. Trimming cost V 1 base and J 1 base, with 12 bases left between them. The CDR3 bases are TGTGCCAGCAGTTTATCGTTCGGTGGTGGCACAGATACGCAGTATTTT. Amino acid sequence: CASSLSFGGGTDTQYF.

A remark on this clonotype: This could be a read error, since a much larger clone is one nucleotide away. The rearrangement uses TRBV12-3 or TRBV12-4 and TRBJ2-3; TRBD2 aligns across 8 bases. CDR3 length: 14 amino acids. The V gene end was trimmed by 5 bases and the J gene end by 4 bases; junction bases not matched to a gene: 5. CDR3 amino acids: CASSHGTSADTQYF. The CDR3 DNA follows: TGTGCCAGCAGTCACGGGACTAGTGCAGATACGCAGTATTTT.

This clonotype has ten or more counts. This rearrangement joins TRBV2 to TRBJ1-2; 7 nucleotides match TRBD1. Germline loops: CDR1 SNHLY, CDR2 FYNNEI. Trimming at V came to 4 bases and at J to 2 bases, leaving 10 bases not matched to a gene. The CDR3 runs 16 residues. The CDR3 sequence: CASSATRPTGNYGYTF. CDR3 nucleotides: TGTGCCAGCAGTGCTACGCGCCCGACAGGGAACTATGGCTACACCTTC.

This clonotype was counted many times. V gene TRBV12-3 or TRBV12-4 combines with J gene TRBJ2-2; TRBD1 matches 11 bases. The CDR3 has 16 amino acids. Trimming took 5 bases from V and 7 from J; bases not matched to a gene: 9. The CDR3: CASSPTDRGQGGELFF. In nucleotides, the CDR3 is TGTGCCAGCAGTCCGACGGACAGGGGGCAGGGCGGGGAGCTGTTTTTT.

The table lists this clonotype with a count of one. This chain joins TRBV12-3 or TRBV12-4 and TRBJ2-3; D gene uncertain. Trimming removed 5 bases at V and 6 bases at J, with 9 bases between. The CDR3 is made up of 12 amino acids. CDR3 coding DNA: TGTGCCAGCAGTGCCCGTTGGGATACGCAGTATTTT. This codes for CASSARWDTQYF.

This clonotype was observed a few times. The chain combines TRBV5-1 with TRBJ2-5; D remains unclear. The germline CDR1 and CDR2 sequences are SGHRS and YFSETQ. This CDR3 is built from 15 residues. The germline V and J ends were trimmed by 5 bases and 2 bases, with 16 bases remaining between them. CDR3 DNA sequence: TGCGCCAGCAGTCCCGCGCTTGGATATCAAGAGACCCAGTACTTC. Protein sequence: CASSPALGYQETQYF. Together with reference TRBV5-1 and TRBJ2-5, the CDR3 gives the full variable domain: KAGVTQTPRYLIKTRGQQVTLSCSPISGHRSVSWYQQTPGQGLQFLFEYFSETQRNKGNFPGRFSGRQFSNSRSEMNVSTLELGDSALYLCASSPALGYQETQYFGPGTRLLVL.

There are a few counts of this clonotype. The chain carries TRBV29-1 and TRBJ2-4; D uncertain. Deletions cut 6 bases from V and 5 bases from J, with 5 bases between. Germline V CDR1 and CDR2: SQVTM, ANQGSEA. This CDR3 is built from 10 residues. The CDR3 DNA reads TGCAGCGTCACAGAAAACATTCAGTACTTC. It codes for CSVTENIQYF.

This clonotype has at least ten counts. The V call is TRBV27, the J call TRBJ2-7; TRBD1 agrees at 7 bases. Trimming took 6 bases from V and 5 from J; bases not matched to a gene: 13. CDR3 size: 15 residues. Germline CDR1 is MNHEY and CDR2 is SMNVEV (reference sequence). The CDR3 DNA reads TGTGCCAGCAGAGCTAAAGACAGGGTTTTTAACGAGCAGTACTTC. This translates into CASRAKDRVFNEQYF.

With regard to this clonotype: A much larger clone is a single base away; this may be a read error. The chain joins TRBV6-1 to TRBJ1-1; D call uncertain. Trimming took 3 bases from V and 6 from J, leaving 14 bases between them. This CDR3 contains 14 residues. CDR1 is MNHNS, CDR2 SASEGT, per germline. CDR3 residues: CASSEDTRVSEAFF. Here the CDR3 DNA reads TGTGCCAGCAGTGAGGATACAAGGGTCTCTGAAGCTTTCTTT.

This clonotype was detected a few times. V is TRBV14 and J is TRBJ1-4; TRBD1 is a possible D gene (6 bases). Trimming shortened V by 5 bases and J by 7 bases, and 11 bases separated the two germline ends. The CDR3 is 13 amino acids. The V gene's germline CDR1 is SGHDN and CDR2 FVKESK. This CDR3 reads CASSYQGSEKLFF. The CDR3 DNA follows: TGTGCCAGCAGCTACCAGGGGTCTGAAAAACTGTTTTTT.

This clonotype has ten or more counts. The V gene is TRBV20-1, the J gene TRBJ1-1; no definite D call. Trimming took off 6 bases at V and 0 bases at J, with 11 bases between the two ends. Germline CDR1 reads DFQATT; CDR2 reads SNEGSKA (reference sequence). The CDR3 has 13 amino acids. The CDR3 protein is CSAPIMVNTEAFF. As DNA, the CDR3 is TGCAGTGCGCCGATAATGGTGAACACTGAAGCTTTCTTT.

V and J are TRBV9 and TRBJ2-2, with a tentative D call TRBD2 (5 bases). V was shortened by 0 bases and J by 4 bases, with 10 bases between the two germline ends. This CDR3 has 15 amino acids. Germline-derived CDR1 and CDR2 are SGDLS and YYNGEE. CDR3 in amino acids: CASSVVLVGTGELFF. CDR3 bases: TGTGCCAGCAGCGTAGTACTAGTGGGCACCGGGGAGCTGTTTTTT.

At least ten counts were recorded for this clonotype. The chain employs TRBV24-1 and TRBJ1-2, with TRBD1 matching 10 bases. The germline V gene has CDR1 KGHDR and CDR2 SFDVKD. V lost 4 bases, J lost 6 bases, and 4 bases stayed unmatched. This CDR3 contains 14 residues. The CDR3 spells CATSDPGQGDGYTF. In DNA, the CDR3 is TGTGCCACCAGTGACCCCGGACAGGGGGATGGCTACACCTTC.

At least ten counts were recorded for this clonotype. V is TRBV27 and J is TRBJ2-5, with 9 bases lining up with TRBD2. The V segment lost 2 bases and the J segment 1 base; nucleotides outside the gene matches: 2. The germline V gene encodes CDR1 MNHEY and CDR2 SMNVEV (reference sequence). This CDR3 comprises 15 residues. The CDR3 sequence: CASSLGGRVQETQYF. CDR3 DNA sequence: TGTGCCAGCAGTTTAGGCGGGAGGGTCCAAGAGACCCAGTACTTC.

This clonotype was seen at least ten times. The V and J genes are TRBV2 and TRBJ2-1, with 9 bases lining up with TRBD2. CDR1 is SNHLY, CDR2 FYNNEI, per germline. V lost 6 bases and J lost 3; bases outside the gene matches: 3. The CDR3 is made up of 14 amino acids. The CDR3 reads CASRGLAGYNEQFF. CDR3 nucleotide sequence: TGTGCCAGCAGGGGACTAGCCGGCTACAATGAGCAGTTCTTC.

This clonotype was seen a handful of times. V and J are TRBV11-2 and TRBJ2-1, with TRBD2 identical over 11 bases. The germline gives CDR1 SGHAT, CDR2 FQNNGV. The CDR3 has 15 residues. The J segment lost 6 bases and the V segment lost 4 bases, leaving 5 bases of the junction unmatched. The CDR3: CASSSTSGNPNEQFF. Written as DNA, the CDR3 is TGTGCCAGCAGCTCGACTAGCGGGAATCCCAATGAGCAGTTCTTC.

The chain has TRBV11-1 and TRBJ2-3, with TRBD2 matching over 14 bases. This CDR3 is built from 17 residues. Germline-derived CDR1 and CDR2 are SGHAT and FQDESV (reference sequence). J was trimmed by 4 bases and V by 5 bases; bases with no gene match: 8. The CDR3 DNA sequence: TGTGCCAGCAGCGCCCCGGGACTAGCGGGAGCCCCAGATACGCAGTATTTT. It specifies CASSAPGLAGAPDTQYF.